This is a list of T cell receptor beta chains from one sample in a study of technical replicates of blood from a few donors. Sequenced by immunoSEQ multiplex PCR; TCRdb stores in-frame clones only, minus some. This sample carries about 59,000 clones, 90% to 95% of them seen once, and the ten largest clones take over 4%. Sequencing input: PBMCs. Receptors were obtained from a human donor in good health. Some clones in this sample may be carry-over from other donors' samples. Both conserved end residues are part of each CDR3. A D gene is named only where the DNA matches it firmly. Some rows mark clone size as missing; the rest say once, few, many or name a class of expanded clone.

TRBV27,TRBD2,TRBJ2-2,.,TGTGCCAGCCGTAGACTAGCGGGGACGAACACCGGGGAGCTGTTTTTT,CASRRLAGTNTGELFF
TRBV10-3,TRBD2,TRBJ2-2,.,TGTGCCATCAGTGAGTCGACTAGCGGCAACACCGGGGAGCTGTTTTTT,CAISESTSGNTGELFF
TRBV4-3,TRBD1,TRBJ2-7,.,TGCGCCAGCAGCCAAGAATTGCAGGGGGCGACCCAGGGTCTCGAGCAGTACTTC,CASSQELQGATQGLEQYF
TRBV7-3,.,TRBJ2-2,few,TGTGCCAGCAGCTTATTCCGGGACACCGGGGAGCTGTTTTTT,CASSLFRDTGELFF
TRBV5-1,TRBD2,TRBJ2-2,.,TGCGCCAGCAGCTCGAACCCACTAGCGGGGGGGCTTCCCGGGGAGCTGTTTTTT,CASSSNPLAGGLPGELFF
TRBV18,.,TRBJ2-2,.,TGTGCCAGCTTGTACGGGAACACCGGGGAGCTGTTTTTT,CASLYGNTGELFF
TRBV9,TRBD2,TRBJ2-7,.,TGTGCCAGCAGCCGTGAGGGTAGCGGGGTTGTGAACGAGCAGTACTTC,CASSREGSGVVNEQYF
TRBV7-9,.,TRBJ2-5,.,TGTGCCAGCAGCGAGCTGGGGGGGACCCAGTACTTC,CASSELGGTQYF
TRBV5-1,.,TRBJ2-5,.,TGCGCCAGCCCTCTGGAGACCCAGTACTTC,CASPLETQYF
TRBV5-1,.,TRBJ2-5,once,TGCGCCAGCAGCTTGGGTGGGGTGGAGGACGCCCAGTACTTC,CASSLGGVEDAQYF
TRBV6-5,.,TRBJ2-7,.,TGTGCCAGCAGACAGGGCTCGAGGACCTACGAGCAGTACTTC,CASRQGSRTYEQYF
TRBV25-1,.,TRBJ2-7,.,TGTGCCAGCAGTGACAGGACCTACGAGCAGTACTTC,CASSDRTYEQYF
TRBV18,TRBD2,TRBJ2-3,.,TGTGCCAGTCGGACTAGCGGGAGTGAGACAGATACGCAGTATTTT,CASRTSGSETDTQYF
TRBV9,.,TRBJ2-3,.,TGTGCCAGCAGCTACTCCCAAAGCACAGATACGCAGTATTTT,CASSYSQSTDTQYF
TRBV29-1,.,TRBJ2-7,.,TGCAGCGTCTTTTACGAGCAGTACTTC,CSVFYEQYF
TRBV6-1,.,TRBJ1-2,.,TGTGCCAGCAGTACGATCAACACAGGGCCGTATGGCTACACCTTC,CASSTINTGPYGYTF
TRBV7-8,.,TRBJ2-7,.,TGTGCCAGCAGAAACAGGGCGGGTGAGCAGTACTTC,CASRNRAGEQYF
TRBV19,.,TRBJ1-3,.,TGTGCCAGTAGTATGACAGCCTTCTCCCCTGGAAACACCATATATTTT,CASSMTAFSPGNTIYF
TRBV4-3,TRBD2,TRBJ2-7,.,TGCGCCAGCAGCCAGGGGGGGACCTCCTACGAGCAGTACTTC,CASSQGGTSYEQYF
TRBV7-5,.,TRBJ1-2,.,TGTGTCAGAAGCCTCCGGGACATTCACGGCTACACCTTC,CVRSLRDIHGYTF
TRBV2,TRBD1,TRBJ1-5,.,TGTGCCAGCGGGACAGGTAATCAGCCCCAGCATTTT,CASGTGNQPQHF
TRBV7-2,.,TRBJ2-2,.,TGTGCCAGCAGCTTAGCGCCGGCAGGGGGGACGGCCGGGGAGCTGTTTTTT,CASSLAPAGGTAGELFF
TRBV19,TRBD1,TRBJ2-1,.,TGTGCCAGTAGTACCCGGACAGGGGGCAACAATGAGCAGTTCTTC,CASSTRTGGNNEQFF
TRBV9,TRBD1,TRBJ2-7,.,TGTGCCAGCAGCGTCGACAGGGGCGAGCAGTACTTC,CASSVDRGEQYF
TRBV25-1,TRBD1,TRBJ1-1,.,TGTGCCAGACCGACAGGGCCTGGGGGCACTGAAGCTTTCTTT,CARPTGPGGTEAFF
TRBV5-1,TRBD2,TRBJ2-7,.,TGCGCCAGCAGCTTGGCCGCTAGCGGGGGATACGAGCAGTACTTC,CASSLAASGGYEQYF
TRBV2,TRBD1,TRBJ2-5,.,TGTGCCAGCAACCGGGACAGAGAGATCGAAGAGACCCAGTACTTC,CASNRDREIEETQYF
TRBV4-3,TRBD1,TRBJ1-2,.,TGCGCCAGCAGCCAAGAGAACAGGGGTTGGGTTGGCTACACCTTC,CASSQENRGWVGYTF
TRBV6-1,.,TRBJ1-5,.,TGTGCCAGCAGTAGCAGGGAACGGGATCAGCCCCAGCATTTT,CASSSRERDQPQHF
TRBV5-1,TRBD2,TRBJ2-5,.,TGCGCCAGCAGCGTGTCTAGCGGAGCCCAAGAGACCCAGTACTTC,CASSVSSGAQETQYF
TRBV30,.,TRBJ2-7,.,TGTGCCTGGAGTGTAAATTCCGGGCAGTACTTC,CAWSVNSGQYF
TRBV11-2,.,TRBJ2-2,.,TGTGCCAGCAGCTTAGAGAGCTCCACCGGGGAGCTGTTTTTT,CASSLESSTGELFF
TRBV19,.,TRBJ1-2,.,TGTGCCAGTAGTATCCGCAGGAACTATGGCTACACCTTC,CASSIRRNYGYTF
TRBV12-5,TRBD2,TRBJ2-4,.,TGTGCTAGTGGTTTGGTGACTAGCGGGAGTGGCATTCAGTACTTC,CASGLVTSGSGIQYF
TRBV9,TRBD2,TRBJ2-1,.,TGTGCCAGCAGCGTAGGTTGGATACAAGCGGGGGTTCTTGCGCCATATGAGCAGTTCTTC,CASSVGWIQAGVLAPYEQFF
TRBV12-5,TRBD2,TRBJ2-1,.,TGTGCTAGTGGTTCGATAGCGGGGGGGCCAGGGTCCTACAATGAGCAGTTCTTC,CASGSIAGGPGSYNEQFF
TRBV5-8,.,TRBJ1-3,.,TGTGCCAGCAGCTTAGGTAGGGAGTATGGAAACACCATATATTTT,CASSLGREYGNTIYF
TRBV7-2,TRBD1,TRBJ1-2,once,TGTGCCAGCAGGCCTACAGGGGGCATCTATGGCTACACCTTC,CASRPTGGIYGYTF
TRBV10-3,TRBD2,TRBJ2-5,.,TGTGCCATCAGTCGCTCACTAGCGGGGGGCCAAGAGACCCAGTACTTC,CAISRSLAGGQETQYF
TRBV4-2,.,TRBJ1-6,once,TGTGCCAGCAGCCAAGAATGGGGCGCGAATTCACCCCTCCACTTT,CASSQEWGANSPLHF
TRBV18,.,TRBJ2-5,.,TGTGCCAGCTCACCACTGGGGGGAGAGACCCAGTACTTC,CASSPLGGETQYF
TRBV5-6,.,TRBJ1-1,.,TGTGCCAGCAGCTTGGTAGAGATGAACACTGAAGCTTTCTTT,CASSLVEMNTEAFF
TRBV5-1,TRBD1,TRBJ1-1,.,TGCGCCAGCGGGGACAGTATTAACACTGAAGCTTTCTTT,CASGDSINTEAFF
TRBV6-5,.,TRBJ1-1,.,TGTGCCAGCAGTTACGCGTTAGGTAGGGAGGGCACTGAAGCTTTCTTT,CASSYALGREGTEAFF
TRBV5-1,.,TRBJ1-2,.,TGCGCCAGCAGCTGGAGCGAGGGAAGCTACACCTTC,CASSWSEGSYTF
TRBV6-4,TRBD1,TRBJ1-2,.,TGTGCCAGCAGTGCCACCGGGACAGGGGTCCGTGGCTACACCTTC,CASSATGTGVRGYTF
TRBV7-8,TRBD2,TRBJ2-3,.,TGTGCCAGCAGCTTTACGTCTAGCGGGGGGACAGATACGCAGTATTTT,CASSFTSSGGTDTQYF
TRBV7-2,.,TRBJ1-2,once,TGTGCCAGCAGCTCGATGCAGGCGAAAGGCTACACCTTC,CASSSMQAKGYTF
TRBV15,TRBD2,TRBJ2-1,once,TGTGCCACCAGCAGAGATCCGAGCGGGAGTCGGGGTGAGCAGTTCTTC,CATSRDPSGSRGEQFF
TRBV19,.,TRBJ1-6,.,TGTGCCAGTAGCTCCCTAGAGGGAGATAATTCACCCCTCCACTTT,CASSSLEGDNSPLHF
TRBV19,TRBD2,TRBJ2-1,.,TGTGCCAGCCAAACTAGCGGGAGCTCCTACAATGAGCAGTTCTTC,CASQTSGSSYNEQFF
TRBV14,TRBD2,TRBJ2-3,.,TGTGCCAGCAGCCAACTAGCGGGGTTCACAGATACGCAGTATTTT,CASSQLAGFTDTQYF
TRBV5-5,.,TRBJ1-2,.,TGTGCCAGCAGCTTGCTGGGCTACTATGGCTACACCTTC,CASSLLGYYGYTF
TRBV15,TRBD1,TRBJ1-5,.,TGTGCCACCAGCAGAGGGGACAGCTATAGCAATCAGCCCCAGCATTTT,CATSRGDSYSNQPQHF
TRBV9,TRBD1,TRBJ2-2,.,TGTGCCAGCAGCGGACAGGGGGCTGGAACCGGGGAGCTGTTTTTT,CASSGQGAGTGELFF
TRBV6-6,TRBD1,TRBJ1-1,once,TGTGCCAGCAGCGGGACAGGGCGGAACACTGAAGCTTTCTTT,CASSGTGRNTEAFF
TRBV6-5,.,TRBJ1-1,.,TGTGCCAGCAGTTACTCCGCAGGGGCACCGGGAGCTTTCTTT,CASSYSAGAPGAFF
TRBV4-3,TRBD2,TRBJ2-3,.,TGCGCCAGCAGCCGCGGACTAGCGGGGGGGCTCGGAGATACGCAGTATTTT,CASSRGLAGGLGDTQYF